This T cell receptor (beta chain) was recovered during a study of T cells in Graves' hyperthyroidism and ophthalmopathy. Ten or more counts support this clonotype. There were TCR beta CDR3 regions amplified from RNA transcripts. First-round RT-PCR with HTBI primers amplified the TCR CDR3 region. TCRdb re-called the multiplex PCR reads with MiXCR, one entry per CDR3 protein. The sample lists roughly 180,000 distinct CDR3 sequences; around 15% were seen once. V gave up 3 bases and J gave up 0 bases, with 22 bases separating them. The CDR3 sequence is 19 residues long. Germline CDR1 SGHTA, CDR2 FQGTGA. This receptor was obtained from a woman between 50 and 59 years old with Graves' hyperthyroidism. The genes are TRBV7-3 and TRBJ2-3; D remains unclear. Sequenced: blood. The CDR3 here is CASSFLRPPLMDSTDTQYF. The CDR3 DNA follows: TGTGCCAGCAGCTTCCTTAGGCCCCCCCTCATGGATAGCACAGATACGCAGTATTTT.